This T cell receptor (beta chain) was sequenced in a study of T cells in Graves' hyperthyroidism and ophthalmopathy. TCR beta CDR3 sequences were amplified from RNA transcripts. Carried out on the TCR CDR3, a first-round RT-PCR used the HTBI primer set. TCRdb re-called the multiplex PCR reads with MiXCR, one entry per CDR3 protein. The sample shows roughly 380,000 distinct CDR3 sequences, roughly an eighth of them seen only once. Germline trimming cut 5 bases from V and 5 bases from J; bases unmatched to any gene: 13. The V gene's germline CDR1 is LGHDT and CDR2 YNNKEL (reference sequence). This CDR3 is 18 amino acids long.

The TCR sequence derives from a woman younger than 35 with Graves' hyperthyroidism. V usage is TRBV3-1 and J usage is TRBJ2-1; 12 bases are shared with TRBD2. The sample taken for sequencing was blood. The CDR3 loop is CASSITSGRLPRDNEQFF. CDR3 DNA sequence: TGTGCCAGCAGCATTACTAGCGGGAGGCTCCCGAGAGACAATGAGCAGTTCTTC.